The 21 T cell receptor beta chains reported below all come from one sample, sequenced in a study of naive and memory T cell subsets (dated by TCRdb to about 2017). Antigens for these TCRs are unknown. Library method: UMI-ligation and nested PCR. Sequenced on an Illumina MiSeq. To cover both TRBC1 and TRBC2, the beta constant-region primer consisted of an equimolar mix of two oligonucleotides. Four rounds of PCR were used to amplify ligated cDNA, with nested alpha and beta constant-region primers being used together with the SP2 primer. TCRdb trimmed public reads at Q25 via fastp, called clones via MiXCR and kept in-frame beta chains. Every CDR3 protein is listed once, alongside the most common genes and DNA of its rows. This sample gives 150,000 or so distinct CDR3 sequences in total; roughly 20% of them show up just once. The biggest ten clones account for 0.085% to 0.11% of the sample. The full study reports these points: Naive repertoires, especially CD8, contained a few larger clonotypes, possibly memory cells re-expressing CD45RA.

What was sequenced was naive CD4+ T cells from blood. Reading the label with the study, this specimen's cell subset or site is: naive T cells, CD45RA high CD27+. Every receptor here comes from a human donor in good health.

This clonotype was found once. Here the CDR3 reads CASSVTRGRETQYF. The CDR3 DNA reads TGTGCCAGCAGCGTTACGCGGGGGAGAGAGACCCAGTACTTC. The chain has TRBV2 and TRBJ2-5; 7 nucleotides agree with TRBD2. CDR3 length: 14 residues. The V gene end was trimmed by 6 bases and the J gene end by 4 bases; junction bases not matched to a gene: 8. CDR1 and CDR2 (germline): SNHLY, FYNNEI.

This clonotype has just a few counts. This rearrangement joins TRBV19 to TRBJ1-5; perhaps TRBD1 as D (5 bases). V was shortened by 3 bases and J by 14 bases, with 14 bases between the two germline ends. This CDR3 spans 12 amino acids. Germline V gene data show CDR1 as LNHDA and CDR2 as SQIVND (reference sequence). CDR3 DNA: TGTGCCAGTAGTATTTCCAAGGGGAGTAAGCATTTT. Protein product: CASSISKGSKHF.

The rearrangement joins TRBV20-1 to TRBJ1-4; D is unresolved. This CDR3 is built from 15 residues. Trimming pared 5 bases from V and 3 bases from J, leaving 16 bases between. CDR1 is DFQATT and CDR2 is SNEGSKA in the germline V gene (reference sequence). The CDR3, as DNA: TGCAGTGCTCGGGAGAGTAACACGGCTAATGAAAAACTGTTTTTT. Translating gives CSARESNTANEKLFF.

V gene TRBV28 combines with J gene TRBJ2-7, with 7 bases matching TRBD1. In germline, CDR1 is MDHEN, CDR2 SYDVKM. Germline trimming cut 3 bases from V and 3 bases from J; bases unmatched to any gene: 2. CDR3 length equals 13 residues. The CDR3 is CASSFPGGYEQYF. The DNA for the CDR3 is TGTGCCAGCAGTTTTCCAGGGGGCTACGAGCAGTACTTC.

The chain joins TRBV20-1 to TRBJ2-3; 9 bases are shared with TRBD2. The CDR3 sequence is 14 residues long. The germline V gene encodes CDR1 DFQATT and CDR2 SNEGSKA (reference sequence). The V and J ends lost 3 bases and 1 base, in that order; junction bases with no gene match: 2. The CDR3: CSARTSGRTDTQYF. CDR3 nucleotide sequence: TGCAGTGCTAGGACTAGCGGCCGCACAGATACGCAGTATTTT.

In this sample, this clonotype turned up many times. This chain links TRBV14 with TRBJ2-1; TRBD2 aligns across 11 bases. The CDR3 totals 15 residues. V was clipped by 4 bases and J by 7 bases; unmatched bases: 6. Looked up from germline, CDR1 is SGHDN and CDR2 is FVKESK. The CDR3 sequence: CASSLSGRANNEQFF. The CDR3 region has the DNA TGTGCCAGCAGCCTTAGCGGGAGGGCCAATAATGAGCAGTTCTTC.

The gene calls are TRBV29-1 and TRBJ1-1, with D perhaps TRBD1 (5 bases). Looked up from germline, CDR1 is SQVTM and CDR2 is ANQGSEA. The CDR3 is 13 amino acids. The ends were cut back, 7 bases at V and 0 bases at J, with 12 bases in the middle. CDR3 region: CSAPGLMNTEAFF. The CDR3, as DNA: TGCAGCGCCCCAGGGTTGATGAACACTGAAGCTTTCTTT.

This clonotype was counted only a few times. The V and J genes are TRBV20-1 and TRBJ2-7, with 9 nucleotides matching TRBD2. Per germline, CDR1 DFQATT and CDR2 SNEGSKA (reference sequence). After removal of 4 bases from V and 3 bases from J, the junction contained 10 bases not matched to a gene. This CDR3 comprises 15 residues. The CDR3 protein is CSANHFSGRVYEQYF. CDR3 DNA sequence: TGCAGTGCTAACCATTTTAGCGGGAGAGTCTACGAGCAGTACTTC.

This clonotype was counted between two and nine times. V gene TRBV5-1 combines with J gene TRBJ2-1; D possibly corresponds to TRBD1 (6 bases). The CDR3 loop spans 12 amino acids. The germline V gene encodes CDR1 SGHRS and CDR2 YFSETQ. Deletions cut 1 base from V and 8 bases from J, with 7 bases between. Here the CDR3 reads CASSLTGYEQFF. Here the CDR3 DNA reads TGCGCCAGCAGCTTGACAGGGTATGAGCAGTTCTTC.

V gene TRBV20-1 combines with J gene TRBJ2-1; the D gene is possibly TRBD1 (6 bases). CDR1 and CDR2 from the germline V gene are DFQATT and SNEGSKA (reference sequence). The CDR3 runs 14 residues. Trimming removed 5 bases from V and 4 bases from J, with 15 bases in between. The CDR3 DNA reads TGCAGTGCTTCGGACAGAGGTAGATACAATGAGCAGTTCTTC. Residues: CSASDRGRYNEQFF.

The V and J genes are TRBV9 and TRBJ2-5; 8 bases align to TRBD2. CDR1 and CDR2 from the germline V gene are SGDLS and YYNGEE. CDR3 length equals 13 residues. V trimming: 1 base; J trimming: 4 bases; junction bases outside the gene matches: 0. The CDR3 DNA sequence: TGTGCCAGCAGCGTACGGGGGGGAGAGACCCAGTACTTC. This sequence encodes CASSVRGGETQYF.

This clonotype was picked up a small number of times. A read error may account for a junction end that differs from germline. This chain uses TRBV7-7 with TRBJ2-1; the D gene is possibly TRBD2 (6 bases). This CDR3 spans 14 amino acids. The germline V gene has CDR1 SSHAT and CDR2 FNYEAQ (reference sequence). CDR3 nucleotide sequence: TGTGCTAGCAGCCCACGACTAGGTCTAGGTGAGCAGTTCTTC. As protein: CASSPRLGLGEQFF.

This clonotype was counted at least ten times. The CDR3 region is CASVGQRVSYEQYF. CDR3 nucleotides: TGTGCCAGCGTGGGCCAGCGGGTTTCCTACGAGCAGTACTTC. This sequence joins TRBV28 and TRBJ2-7; D is possibly TRBD2 (6 bases). The CDR3 is 14 amino acids. Trimming pared 8 bases from V and 1 base from J, leaving 15 bases between. CDR1 is MDHEN and CDR2 is SYDVKM in the germline V gene. The whole variable domain, filled in from reference TRBV28 and TRBJ2-7, reads DVKVTQSSRYLVKRTGEKVFLECVQDMDHENMFWYRQDPGLGLRLIYFSYDVKMKEKGDIPEGYSVSREKKERFSLILESASTNQTSMYLCASVGQRVSYEQYFGPGTRLTVT.

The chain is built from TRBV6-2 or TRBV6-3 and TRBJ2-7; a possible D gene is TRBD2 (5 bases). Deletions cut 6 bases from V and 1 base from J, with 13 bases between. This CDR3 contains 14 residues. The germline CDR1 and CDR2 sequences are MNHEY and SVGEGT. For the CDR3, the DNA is TGTGCCAGCAGCTTCGCGGGTGTTTCCTACGAGCAGTACTTC. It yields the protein CASSFAGVSYEQYF.

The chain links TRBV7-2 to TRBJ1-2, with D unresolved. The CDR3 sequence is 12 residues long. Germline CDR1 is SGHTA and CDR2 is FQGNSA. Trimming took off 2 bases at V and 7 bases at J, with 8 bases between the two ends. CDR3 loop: CASSLYGSGYTF. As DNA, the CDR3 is TGTGCCAGCAGCTTATACGGATCTGGCTACACCTTC.

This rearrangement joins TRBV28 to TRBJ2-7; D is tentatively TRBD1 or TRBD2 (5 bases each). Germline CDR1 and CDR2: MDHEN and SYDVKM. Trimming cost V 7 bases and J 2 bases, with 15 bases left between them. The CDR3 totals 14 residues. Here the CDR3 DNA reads TGTGCCAGCACCCCACCTGGGGGAACCTACGAGCAGTACTTC. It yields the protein CASTPPGGTYEQYF.

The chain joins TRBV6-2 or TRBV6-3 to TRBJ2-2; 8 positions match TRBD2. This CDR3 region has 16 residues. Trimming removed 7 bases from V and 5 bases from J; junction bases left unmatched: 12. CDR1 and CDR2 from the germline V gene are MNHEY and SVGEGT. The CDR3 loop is CASTKQKREITGELFF. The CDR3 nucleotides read TGTGCCAGCACCAAACAGAAGCGGGAGATTACCGGGGAGCTGTTTTTT.

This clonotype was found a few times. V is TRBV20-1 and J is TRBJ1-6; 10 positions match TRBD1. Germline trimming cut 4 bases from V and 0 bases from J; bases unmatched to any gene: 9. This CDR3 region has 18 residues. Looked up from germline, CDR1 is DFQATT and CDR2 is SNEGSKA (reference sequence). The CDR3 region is CSAMRWTGGSSYNSPLHF. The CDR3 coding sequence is TGCAGTGCTATGAGGTGGACAGGGGGGAGCTCCTATAATTCACCCCTCCACTTT.

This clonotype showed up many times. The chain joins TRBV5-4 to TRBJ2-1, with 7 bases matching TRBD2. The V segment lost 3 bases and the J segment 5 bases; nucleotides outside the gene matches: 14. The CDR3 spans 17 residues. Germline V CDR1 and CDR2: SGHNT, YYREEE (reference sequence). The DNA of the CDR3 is TGTGCCAGCAGCTGGACGGCTAGGTCTAGCGGAAACAATGAGCAGTTCTTC. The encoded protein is CASSWTARSSGNNEQFF.

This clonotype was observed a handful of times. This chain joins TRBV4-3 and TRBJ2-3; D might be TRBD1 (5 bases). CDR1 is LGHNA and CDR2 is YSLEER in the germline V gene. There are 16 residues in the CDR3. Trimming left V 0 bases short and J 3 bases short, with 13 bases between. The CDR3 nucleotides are TGCGCCAGCAGCCAAGATTCGGTGAAGGGGACAGATACGCAGTATTTT. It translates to CASSQDSVKGTDTQYF.

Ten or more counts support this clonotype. CDR3 protein: CASSISGFSYEQYF. For the CDR3, the DNA is TGTGCCAGCAGTATTAGCGGGTTCTCCTACGAGCAGTACTTC. The chain uses TRBV28 and TRBJ2-7; 7 bases align to TRBD2. V lost 5 bases and J lost 0; bases outside the gene matches: 4. The V gene's germline CDR1 is MDHEN and CDR2 SYDVKM. The CDR3 covers 14 residues. The complete variable domain, with remaining parts taken from reference TRBV28 and TRBJ2-7, reads DVKVTQSSRYLVKRTGEKVFLECVQDMDHENMFWYRQDPGLGLRLIYFSYDVKMKEKGDIPEGYSVSREKKERFSLILESASTNQTSMYLCASSISGFSYEQYFGPGTRLTVT.